The present TCR beta chain was sequenced within a study of identical twins. There are 14 residues in the CDR3. Germline-derived CDR1 and CDR2 are SGHNT and YENEEA. Trimming pared 2 bases from V and 8 bases from J, leaving 13 bases between. From the 5' RACE reads, TCRdb called clonotypes with MiXCR, one entry per CDR3 protein. Seen here are fewer than 500,000 distinct CDR3 sequences, 20% to 30% observed once, and the top ten hold roughly 2.8%. This same sample was also taken into another study, of T cells expressing NK-cell markers. This second study notes: Dominant NKG2C+ clonotypes accounted for 1.0-7.0% of CD8+ T cells in about 6 donors. Researchers report these clonotypes also headed the CD3+CD56-NKG2C+ fraction in a few donors.

This TCR was recovered from a woman younger than 35 in good health. The specimen was CD4+ T cells sorted from blood. The chain recombines TRBV11-3 with TRBJ2-1; no firm D call. DNA for the CDR3: TGTGCCAGCAGCTTAAGCCTTCTTCGGGATGAGCAGTTCTTC. Encoded protein: CASSLSLLRDEQFF.